Sequencing of this TCR beta chain was carried out in a study of shared clonotypes between healthy human individuals. This clone appeared a few times. Its antigen is undetermined. The study's findings and limits: Sorted-subset sequencing, rarefaction showed, was incomplete despite large depth. All-four-donor shared clonotypes had higher generation probabilities than non-shared clonotypes did.

Assay execution proceeded at the deep level. The protocol was immunoSEQ multiplex PCR, while the TCRdb copy is restricted to in-frame clones and leaves out a portion. The sample holds around 2.1 million clones, 90% to 95% seen once. Naive CD8 cells, CD45RO-negative and positively selected for CCR7, excluded terminally differentiated effector memory CD45RA+ cells. V lost 2 bases to trimming and J lost 6 bases, with 4 bases between them. This CDR3 contains 12 residues. CDR1 is LGHNA, CDR2 YSLEER, per germline. The chain combines TRBV4-3 with TRBJ2-2; D is uncertain. Sequencing was performed on naive CD8+ T cells from PBMCs. This receptor was taken from a young man in good health. Some clones in this sample may be carry-over from other donors' samples. CDR3 sequence: CASSQRAGELFF. For the CDR3, the DNA is TGCGCCAGCAGCCAACGGGCCGGGGAGCTGTTTTTT.